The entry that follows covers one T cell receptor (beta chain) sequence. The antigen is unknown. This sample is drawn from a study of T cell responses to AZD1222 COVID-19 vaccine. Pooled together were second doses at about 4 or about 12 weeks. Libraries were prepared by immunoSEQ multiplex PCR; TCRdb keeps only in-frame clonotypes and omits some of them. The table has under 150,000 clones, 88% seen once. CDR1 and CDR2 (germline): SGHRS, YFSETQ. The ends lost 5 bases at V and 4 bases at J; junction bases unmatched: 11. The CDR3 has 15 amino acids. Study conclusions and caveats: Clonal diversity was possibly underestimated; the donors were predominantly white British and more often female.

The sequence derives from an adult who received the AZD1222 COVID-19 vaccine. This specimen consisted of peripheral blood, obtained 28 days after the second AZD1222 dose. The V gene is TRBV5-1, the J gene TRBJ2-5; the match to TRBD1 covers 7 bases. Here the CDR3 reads CASRPTAGGGETQYF. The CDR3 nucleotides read TGCGCCAGCAGGCCAACCGCAGGGGGTGGAGAGACCCAGTACTTC.